Below are 32 T cell receptor beta chains sequenced from a single sample in a study of cytomegalovirus exposure and HLA in healthy donors. Researchers ran the PCR with 60 Vbeta and 13 Jbeta primers. The protocol was immunoSEQ multiplex PCR, while the TCRdb copy is restricted to in-frame clones and leaves out a portion. This table has 150,000 or so clones, 75% appearing once. Material for sequencing was PBMCs. The receptors here all came from a woman aged 40 to 50 in good health and CMV-seropositive.

This clone was observed a single time. The gene calls are TRBV6-1 and TRBJ2-7; D unclear. The CDR3 has 14 amino acids. Per germline, CDR1 MNHNS and CDR2 SASEGT. Deletions cut 4 bases from V and 2 bases from J, with 12 bases between. The DNA of the CDR3 is TGTGCCAGCAGTGTCGGTGACAACGCCTACGAGCAGTACTTC. It translates to CASSVGDNAYEQYF.

V gene TRBV5-1 combines with J gene TRBJ2-1, with 8 nucleotides matching TRBD1. The CDR3 is 17 residues long. V dropped 8 bases and J dropped 1; count of bases not matched to a gene: 14. CDR1 and CDR2 (germline): SGHRS, YFSETQ. As DNA, the CDR3 is TGCGCCAGTTCCCGTGGGGACAGGTCGCTATCCTACAATGAGCAGTTCTTC. Its protein is CASSRGDRSLSYNEQFF.

This chain connects TRBV10-3 to TRBJ2-3; no definite D call. Trimming shortened V by 1 base and J by 2 bases, and 7 bases separated the two germline ends. This CDR3 has 14 residues. Germline V gives CDR1 ENHRY, CDR2 SYGVKD. The DNA of the CDR3 is TGTGCCATCAGTGAGTTTATACTCACAGATACGCAGTATTTT. Translated, it gives CAISEFILTDTQYF.

J is TRBJ1-1 and V is TRBV4-1; 7 nucleotides align to TRBD1. The CDR3 spans 15 residues. CDR1 is MGHRA, CDR2 YSYEKL, per germline. The junction had 9 bases not matched to a gene; V was cut back by 0 bases and J by 8 bases. CDR3 DNA sequence: TGCGCCAGCAGCCAAGATAAGGGGGCAGCATCCGAAGCTTTCTTT. Translated: CASSQDKGAASEAFF.

The chain carries TRBV9 and TRBJ2-5, with unresolved D. CDR3 length: 14 amino acids. V lost 0 bases and J 1 base, leaving 7 bases between the germline ends. Germline CDR1 and CDR2: SGDLS and YYNGEE. This CDR3 reads CASSVAPVQETQYF. The CDR3 region has the DNA TGTGCCAGCAGCGTAGCTCCAGTCCAAGAGACCCAGTACTTC. Full variable domain (missing parts from reference TRBV9 and TRBJ2-5): DSGVTQTPKHLITATGQRVTLRCSPRSGDLSVYWYQQSLDQGLQFLIQYYNGEERAKGNILERFSAQQFPDLHSELNLSSLELGDSALYFCASSVAPVQETQYFGPGTRLLVL.

The chain recombines TRBV27 with TRBJ2-1; 7 bases are shared with TRBD2. Germline trimming cut 3 bases from V and 0 bases from J; bases unmatched to any gene: 2. This CDR3 comprises 15 residues. Germline V lookup: CDR1 MNHEY, CDR2 SMNVEV (reference sequence). The CDR3 bases are TGTGCCAGCAGTTTCCGCGGGAGCTCCTACAATGAGCAGTTCTTC. Translated: CASSFRGSSYNEQFF.

This clone occurred once. Other nucleotide sequences from this sample produce the same CDR3. J is TRBJ2-5 and V is TRBV5-1; TRBD1 matches 8 bases. V gave up 2 bases and J gave up 2 bases; unmatched junction bases: 2. Germline lookup yields CDR1 SGHRS and CDR2 YFSETQ. This CDR3 region has 14 residues. CDR3 sequence (DNA): TGCGCCAGCAGCTTCGGACAGGGACAAGAGACCCAGTACTTC. Translating gives CASSFGQGQETQYF.

The CDR3 sequence: CASSLTSGANTGELFF. The CDR3 DNA is TGTGCCAGCAGCCTCACTAGCGGGGCTAACACCGGGGAGCTGTTTTTT. This rearrangement joins TRBV7-2 to TRBJ2-2; 10 bases line up with TRBD2. CDR1 is SGHTA, CDR2 FQGNSA, per germline. V dropped 5 bases and J dropped 2; count of bases not matched to a gene: 5. The CDR3 extends over 16 amino acids.

This chain uses TRBV9 with TRBJ1-1, with D unclear. The CDR3 runs 16 residues. CDR1 is SGDLS, CDR2 YYNGEE, per germline. V was cut by 0 bases and J by 1 base, with 13 bases left in between. The CDR3 coding sequence is TGTGCCAGCAGCGTAGCTCGGAGGGCGTCGAACACTGAAGCTTTCTTT. It codes for CASSVARRASNTEAFF.

With respect to this clone: With a much larger clone just one base away, this may be a read error. The gene calls are TRBV25-1 and TRBJ2-3, with 9 bases aligning to TRBD1. The V segment lost 5 bases and the J segment 1 base; nucleotides outside the gene matches: 1. The CDR3 consists of 14 residues. Germline-derived CDR1 and CDR2 are MGHDK and SYGVNS. CDR3 protein: CASSRTGGTDTQYF. CDR3 DNA sequence: TGTGCCAGCAGTAGGACAGGGGGCACAGATACGCAGTATTTT.

This clone was seen only a few times. This chain joins TRBV13 and TRBJ1-2; D possibly corresponds to TRBD1 (5 bases). Trimming stripped 0 bases from V and 6 bases from J, with 11 bases between. CDR1 PRHDT and CDR2 FYEKMQ come from the germline V gene (reference sequence). This CDR3 comprises 14 residues. CDR3 amino acids: CASSLGRAGNGYTF. The CDR3, as DNA: TGTGCCAGCAGCTTAGGCAGGGCGGGGAATGGCTACACCTTC.

The genes are TRBV7-9 and TRBJ2-7, with 11 bases fitting TRBD2. The trim removed 5 bases at V and 2 bases at J, leaving 14 bases unmatched. Germline V gene sequence: CDR1 SEHNR, CDR2 FQNEAQ (reference sequence). This CDR3 comprises 18 residues. DNA of the CDR3: TGTGCCAGCAGCCCGAGACTAGCGGGACTGAAGCCCCCCTACGAGCAGTACTTC. This codes for CASSPRLAGLKPPYEQYF.

This clone occurred a few times. The V gene is TRBV5-1, the J gene TRBJ2-1; 11 nucleotides align to TRBD2. With 7 bases clipped from V and 0 bases from J, the junction kept 12 bases outside the gene matches. The CDR3 has 18 residues. Germline V gene lookup returns CDR1 SGHRS and CDR2 YFSETQ. Written as DNA, the CDR3 is TGCGCCAGCGCAACCGGGCCTAGCGGGGGGAGCTCCTACAATGAGCAGTTCTTC. This sequence encodes CASATGPSGGSSYNEQFF.

The CDR3 coding sequence is TGTGCCAGCAGCTTATATACGGGACAGGGCCAGCCCCAGCATTTT. Translating it yields CASSLYTGQGQPQHF. The gene calls are TRBV7-2 and TRBJ1-5, with 9 positions matching TRBD1. V shed 2 bases and J 7 bases; nucleotides not matched to a gene: 6. The CDR3 extends over 15 amino acids. CDR1 SGHTA and CDR2 FQGNSA come from the germline V gene.

The J gene is TRBJ2-1, the V gene TRBV28; the D gene is possibly TRBD2 (6 bases). This CDR3 region has 12 residues. V dropped 6 bases and J dropped 7 bases, with 10 bases sitting between them. Germline CDR1 is MDHEN and CDR2 is SYDVKM. In DNA form, the CDR3 reads TGTGCCAGCAGACGGGAGTTGAATGAGCAGTTCTTC. It yields the protein CASRRELNEQFF.

V usage is TRBV19 and J usage is TRBJ2-3, with 8 nucleotides matching TRBD1. This CDR3 has 15 residues. Trimming took 1 base from V and 2 from J; bases not matched to a gene: 2. Looked up from germline, CDR1 is LNHDA and CDR2 is SQIVND (reference sequence). The chain's CDR3 is CASSIGDRPTDTQYF. For the CDR3, the DNA is TGTGCCAGTAGTATAGGGGACAGGCCCACAGATACGCAGTATTTT.

The rearrangement uses TRBV28 and TRBJ2-3; D gene unclear. Trimming left V 2 bases short and J 2 bases short, with 11 bases between. The CDR3 runs 15 residues. CDR1 MDHEN and CDR2 SYDVKM come from the germline V gene. The CDR3 region is CASSLTGTSTDTQYF. The CDR3 nucleotides read TGTGCCAGCAGTTTAACCGGTACCTCCACAGATACGCAGTATTTT.

This clone has more than one count but fewer than ten. This chain joins TRBV7-2 and TRBJ2-4, with D maybe TRBD2 (7 bases). Trimming stripped 3 bases from V and 2 bases from J, with 17 bases between. The CDR3 consists of 17 residues. Germline V gene lookup returns CDR1 SGHTA and CDR2 FQGNSA. In nucleotides, the CDR3 is TGTGCCAGCAGCTTGGAGGGGGGAGGGTTTTCCAAAAACATTCAGTACTTC. Amino acid sequence: CASSLEGGGFSKNIQYF. Variable domain in full (rest from reference TRBV7-2 and TRBJ2-4): GAGVSQSPSNKVTEKGKDVELRCDPISGHTALYWYRQSLGQGLEFLIYFQGNSAPDKSGLPSDRFSAERTGGSVSTLTIQRTQQEDSAVYLCASSLEGGGFSKNIQYFGAGTRLSVL.

The V and J genes are TRBV7-9 and TRBJ2-7; the D is unclear. CDR3 size: 13 residues. The germline gives CDR1 SEHNR, CDR2 FQNEAQ (reference sequence). Trimming took off 4 bases at V and 4 bases at J, with 11 bases between the two ends. DNA of the CDR3: TGTGCCAGCAGCTATCTCCAGGAATACGAGCAGTACTTC. This translates into CASSYLQEYEQYF.

This clone was counted a few times. The rearrangement joins TRBV28 to TRBJ1-1, with 7 nucleotides matching TRBD1. After removal of 4 bases from V and 2 bases from J, the junction contained 4 bases not matched to a gene. The germline V gene has CDR1 MDHEN and CDR2 SYDVKM. The CDR3 is made up of 14 amino acids. DNA for the CDR3: TGTGCCAGCAGTTCCGGGGACAGAAACACTGAAGCTTTCTTT. Protein product: CASSSGDRNTEAFF.

V gene TRBV5-4 combines with J gene TRBJ2-7; 7 bases are a match to TRBD1. Trimming removed 0 bases from V and 0 bases from J; junction bases left unmatched: 3. The germline gives CDR1 SGHNT, CDR2 YYREEE (reference sequence). CDR3 length: 15 residues. The CDR3 reads CASSLVQGRSYEQYF. Here the CDR3 DNA reads TGTGCCAGCAGCTTGGTACAGGGGCGCTCCTACGAGCAGTACTTC.

V gene TRBV19 combines with J gene TRBJ1-1; no definite D call. Deletions cut 5 bases from V and 1 base from J, with 8 bases between. CDR1 and CDR2 (germline): LNHDA, SQIVND (reference sequence). The CDR3 loop spans 13 amino acids. The CDR3 nucleotides read TGTGCCAGTAGTCCCAGACAGAACACTGAAGCTTTCTTT. Translation: CASSPRQNTEAFF.

The rearrangement links TRBV2 to TRBJ1-1, with D possibly TRBD1 on 6 matching bases. In germline, CDR1 is SNHLY, CDR2 FYNNEI. The CDR3 has 13 amino acids. Deletions cut 5 bases from V and 4 bases from J, with 11 bases between. CDR3 residues: CASSRTGFTEAFF. CDR3 DNA sequence: TGTGCCAGCAGTAGAACAGGGTTCACTGAAGCTTTCTTT.

V and J are TRBV4-2 and TRBJ2-1, with D possibly being TRBD1 (6 bases). CDR1 and CDR2 (germline): LGHNA, YNFKEQ. V was cut by 0 bases and J by 4 bases, with 10 bases left in between. CDR3 length equals 15 residues. The CDR3 region has the DNA TGTGCCAGCAGCCAAGATCGGGACATATACAATGAGCAGTTCTTC. It specifies CASSQDRDIYNEQFF.

This clone was found a few times. The rearrangement links TRBV7-9 to TRBJ2-1; 10 bases line up with TRBD2. There are 17 residues in the CDR3. Germline CDR1 SEHNR, CDR2 FQNEAQ (reference sequence). V lost 7 bases to trimming and J lost 6 bases; unmatched junction nucleotides: 15. This chain's CDR3 is CASNRAGTSDIGNEQFF. The CDR3 coding sequence is TGTGCCAGCAACCGAGCCGGGACTAGCGATATAGGCAATGAGCAGTTCTTC.

The chain is built from TRBV21-1 and TRBJ1-5. TRBV21-1 is an annotated pseudogene. The length of the CDR3 is 17 residues. CDR3 sequence (DNA): TGTGCCAGCAGCAAAGCCCCTAGAGTTAGAGGCAATCAGCCCCAGCATTTT. It translates to CASSKAPRVRGNQPQHF.

The genes are TRBV9 and TRBJ1-1; TRBD1 might be the D (5 bases). Deletions cut 5 bases from V and 5 bases from J, with 16 bases between. Germline V lookup: CDR1 SGDLS, CDR2 YYNGEE. This CDR3 is built from 14 residues. CDR3 nucleotides: TGTGCCAGCAGACAGGAGGGGTCCCCGACTGAAGCTTTCTTT. This gives the protein CASRQEGSPTEAFF.

This clone was counted between two and nine times. The V call is TRBV5-4, the J call TRBJ2-2; D is possibly TRBD2 (6 bases). CDR1 and CDR2 (germline): SGHNT, YYREEE (reference sequence). Trimming shortened V by 0 bases and J by 7 bases, and 19 bases separated the two germline ends. The CDR3 length is 17 residues. The CDR3: CASSLDPGVSSGGELFF. For the CDR3, the DNA is TGTGCCAGCAGCTTGGACCCGGGGGTGTCTTCCGGCGGGGAGCTGTTTTTT.

The rearrangement joins TRBV28 to TRBJ1-4, with D perhaps TRBD1 (6 bases). The CDR3 totals 15 residues. CDR1 is MDHEN, CDR2 SYDVKM, per germline. Trimming took off 3 bases at V and 8 bases at J, with 16 bases between the two ends. CDR3 residues: CASSFQQGFREKLFF. CDR3 bases: TGTGCCAGCAGTTTTCAACAGGGATTTCGGGAAAAACTGTTTTTT.

CDR3 nucleotide sequence: TGTGCCAGCAACCGCTGGACAGGGGCTGGTGGCTACACCTTC. Translating gives CASNRWTGAGGYTF. The chain carries TRBV28 and TRBJ1-2, with TRBD1 matching 9 bases. The CDR3 is 14 residues long. Germline-derived CDR1 and CDR2 are MDHEN and SYDVKM. Germline trimming cut 7 bases from V and 7 bases from J; bases unmatched to any gene: 10.

The genes are TRBV27 and TRBJ1-4, with TRBD1 matching over 8 bases. CDR3 length equals 16 residues. CDR1 MNHEY and CDR2 SMNVEV come from the germline V gene (reference sequence). V gave up 5 bases and J gave up 12 bases; unmatched junction bases: 17. The CDR3 loop reads CASSPILQGAPGELFF. The DNA of the CDR3 is TGTGCCAGCAGTCCGATACTCCAGGGGGCCCCGGGCGAACTGTTTTTT.

For this clone: This CDR3 is also generated by other DNA sequences in the sample. The V and J genes are TRBV28 and TRBJ1-2; D is undetermined. Looked up from germline, CDR1 is MDHEN and CDR2 is SYDVKM. The V gene lost 5 bases and the J gene lost 4 bases, with 8 bases spanning the gap. The CDR3 covers 12 residues. The CDR3 spells CASSRDIYGYTF. The CDR3 region has the DNA TGTGCCAGCAGTCGAGATATCTATGGCTACACCTTC.